This T cell receptor (beta chain) was profiled in a study of blood T cell repertoires in COVID-19. Data came from immunoSEQ multiplex PCR; TCRdb stores just in-frame clones and leaves some out. This sample has tens of thousands of clones, with roughly 80% found just once. Trimming removed 5 bases from V and 5 bases from J, with 15 bases in between. Germline values: CDR1 SGHAT, CDR2 FQNNGV. The CDR3 is 14 amino acids. The sample taken for sequencing was peripheral blood. This clonotype was obtained from a human donor in a cohort sampled during active COVID-19. This chain uses TRBV11-2 with TRBJ1-2; a possible D gene is TRBD1 (6 bases). DNA for the CDR3: TGTGCCAGCAGCCCGCAAGAGGGGGGGTATGGCTACACCTTC. Its translation: CASSPQEGGYGYTF.